A selection of T cell receptor beta chains follows, all from one sample in a study of early T cells in non-severe SARS-CoV-2 infection. MiXCR, run by TCRdb on the 5' RACE reads, gives a single entry per CDR3 protein. Here the sample spans 30,000 to 45,000 distinct CDR3 sequences, 9.9% being singletons. Sample: whole blood. These receptors all come from an adult who was a healthcare worker with PCR-confirmed SARS-CoV-2 infection or an uninfected control (not recorded which). The CDR3 runs from the conserved cysteine through the conserved F or W. The D gene is left open where the match is weak. Expanded clones get a size class; other rows say once, few or many, or leave the size out.

V gene,clone size,D gene,J gene,CDR3 protein,CDR3 DNA
TRBV20-1,few,NA,TRBJ2-5,CSAPQIETQYF,TGCAGTGCCCCCCAGATAGAGACCCAGTACTTC
TRBV12-5,many,TRBD1,TRBJ2-7,CASGQQGQISYEQYF,TGTGCTAGTGGCCAGCAGGGACAGATCTCCTACGAGCAGTACTTC
TRBV5-6,many,NA,TRBJ2-3,CASSLLGTSTDTQYF,TGTGCCAGCAGCTTACTAGGGACTAGCACAGATACGCAGTATTTT
TRBV7-6,many,TRBD2,TRBJ2-3,CASSFERGGDTQYF,TGTGCCAGCAGCTTTGAGCGGGGGGGAGATACGCAGTATTTT
TRBV28,NA,NA,TRBJ2-5,CASSLNRGGETQYF,TGTGCCAGCAGTTTGAACAGGGGAGGAGAGACCCAGTACTTC
TRBV4-2,many,NA,TRBJ1-2,CASSQDQGTGYGYTF,TGTGCCAGCAGCCAAGATCAGGGTACTGGCTATGGCTACACCTTC
TRBV28,NA,NA,TRBJ2-1,CASSYVRGDEQFF,TGTGCCAGCAGTTACGTCCGGGGAGATGAGCAGTTCTTC
TRBV14,NA,NA,TRBJ1-1,CASSYTMNTEAFF,TGTGCCAGCAGCTACACCATGAACACTGAAGCTTTCTTT
TRBV20-1,many,TRBD2,TRBJ2-3,CSARGLAGGPSTDTQYF,TGCAGTGCCCGAGGACTAGCGGGGGGACCTAGCACAGATACGCAGTATTTT
TRBV28,many,NA,TRBJ2-5,CASSPTGRETQYF,TGTGCCAGCAGTCCGACAGGAAGAGAGACCCAGTACTTC
TRBV2,many,NA,TRBJ1-3,CASKLRTNGNTIYF,TGTGCCAGCAAGCTCCGGACAAACGGAAACACCATATATTTT
TRBV7-9,many,NA,TRBJ2-3,CASSFLADTQYF,TGTGCCAGCAGCTTTTTGGCAGATACGCAGTATTTT
TRBV18,many,NA,TRBJ1-5,CASSPWGQPNQPQHF,TGTGCCAGCTCACCTTGGGGTCAGCCCAATCAGCCCCAGCATTTT
TRBV29-1,NA,TRBD1,TRBJ2-7,CSVDGYRGEQYF,TGCAGCGTTGACGGCTACAGGGGGGAGCAGTACTTC
TRBV20-1,many,NA,TRBJ2-1,CSASDGTTEFF,TGCAGTGCTAGCGATGGGACAACCGAGTTCTTC
TRBV2,many,NA,TRBJ2-5,CASKSGGGETQYF,TGTGCCAGCAAGTCCGGGGGCGGGGAGACCCAGTACTTC
TRBV12-3/TRBV12-4,many,TRBD2,TRBJ2-2,CASRFSGGAVSGRLFF,TGTGCCAGCAGATTCAGCGGGGGGGCGGTGTCCGGGAGACTGTTTTTT
TRBV2,NA,NA,TRBJ1-1,CASSENPWNTEAFF,TGTGCCAGCAGTGAGAATCCCTGGAACACTGAAGCTTTCTTT
TRBV5-1,NA,NA,TRBJ1-1,CASSPEGGLTEAFF,TGCGCCAGCAGCCCGGAGGGGGGGCTCACTGAAGCTTTCTTT
TRBV28,many,NA,TRBJ2-1,CASSPDSYYNEQFF,TGTGCCAGCAGCCCGGACAGCTACTACAATGAGCAGTTCTTC
TRBV5-1,many,TRBD2,TRBJ2-3,CASSLDGGGTDTQYF,TGCGCCAGCAGCTTGGATGGCGGGGGGACAGATACGCAGTATTTT
TRBV20-1,many,NA,TRBJ1-2,CSASPRGGANGYTF,TGCAGTGCTTCACCCCGCGGGGGCGCGAATGGCTACACCTTC
TRBV7-9,many,NA,TRBJ1-2,CASSLDALEYGYTF,TGTGCCAGCAGCTTAGATGCCTTGGAATATGGCTACACCTTC
TRBV20-1,many,TRBD2,TRBJ2-1,CSARMLAGGSGDEQFF,TGCAGTGCCCGAATGTTAGCGGGGGGAAGTGGGGATGAGCAGTTCTTC
TRBV14,many,TRBD2,TRBJ2-5,CASSRSGPYQETQYF,TGTGCCAGCAGTCGTAGCGGGCCCTACCAAGAGACCCAGTACTTC
TRBV5-1,many,TRBD1,TRBJ1-1,CASSFDRGTEAFF,TGCGCCAGCAGCTTTGACAGGGGTACTGAAGCTTTCTTT
TRBV27,many,TRBD1,TRBJ1-2,CASSSTGTVYGYTF,TGTGCCAGCAGTTCTACCGGGACAGTCTATGGCTACACCTTC
TRBV9,few,NA,TRBJ1-3,CASGEGQKNTIYF,TGTGCCAGCGGAGAAGGGCAAAAAAACACCATATATTTT
TRBV29-1,many,NA,TRBJ1-3,CSVWDGGNTIYF,TGCAGCGTTTGGGACGGAGGAAACACCATATATTTT
TRBV28,few,TRBD1,TRBJ2-3,CASSSPTGGADTQYF,TGTGCCAGCAGTTCCCCGACAGGGGGGGCAGATACGCAGTATTTT
TRBV29-1,NA,TRBD1,TRBJ1-1,CSVEQTGETEAFF,TGCAGCGTTGAGCAAACAGGGGAAACTGAAGCTTTCTTT
TRBV7-2,many,NA,TRBJ2-2,CASSLEPGPVNTGELFF,TGTGCCAGCAGCTTGGAACCGGGACCCGTTAACACCGGGGAGCTGTTTTTT
TRBV10-2,many,TRBD2,TRBJ2-2,CASASGGHTGELFF,TGCGCCAGTGCTAGCGGGGGGCACACCGGGGAGCTGTTTTTT
TRBV5-1,NA,NA,TRBJ2-5,CASSLVFRETQYF,TGCGCCAGCAGCTTGGTATTTCGGGAGACCCAGTACTTC
TRBV5-5,few,NA,TRBJ1-1,CASSPRALANTEAFF,TGTGCCAGCAGCCCGAGGGCTCTTGCAAACACTGAAGCTTTCTTT
TRBV29-1,many,TRBD1,TRBJ1-1,CSVEARQGGTEAFF,TGCAGCGTTGAAGCGCGACAGGGGGGGACTGAAGCTTTCTTT
TRBV20-1,many,NA,TRBJ2-2,CSARQGDVPGELFF,TGCAGTGCTAGGCAAGGGGATGTTCCCGGGGAGCTGTTTTTT
TRBV5-6,NA,TRBD1,TRBJ1-2,CASRLNTGEIYGYTF,TGTGCCAGCCGCCTCAATACAGGGGAGATATATGGCTACACCTTC
TRBV20-1,many,NA,TRBJ2-7,CSASPDGVPLWEQYF,TGCAGTGCCTCCCCCGATGGAGTACCCTTGTGGGAGCAGTACTTC
TRBV29-1,NA,NA,TRBJ2-1,CSVTGSDEQFF,TGCAGCGTAACAGGGTCTGATGAGCAGTTCTTC
TRBV12-3/TRBV12-4,NA,NA,TRBJ2-1,CASSTDQQFF,TGTGCCAGCAGCACCGACCAGCAGTTCTTC
TRBV20-1,many,TRBD2,TRBJ2-5,CSARPLAGPQETQYF,TGCAGTGCTAGACCACTAGCGGGGCCCCAAGAGACCCAGTACTTC
TRBV9,few,TRBD2,TRBJ2-3,CASSQNPSGAKDTQYF,TGTGCCAGCAGCCAGAACCCCAGCGGGGCTAAGGATACGCAGTATTTT
TRBV18,many,TRBD1,TRBJ2-7,CASSPVARGSYEQYF,TGTGCCAGCTCACCCGTCGCCAGGGGGTCCTACGAGCAGTACTTC
TRBV4-2,many,NA,TRBJ2-3,CASSLHSGLSQDTQYF,TGTGCCAGCAGCCTCCATAGCGGCCTCTCACAAGATACGCAGTATTTT
TRBV12-3/TRBV12-4,many,NA,TRBJ2-1,CASSFWPANEQFF,TGTGCCAGCAGTTTTTGGCCGGCCAATGAGCAGTTCTTC
TRBV6-2/TRBV6-3,many,NA,TRBJ1-1,CASSYPALPRQAFF,TGTGCCAGCAGTTATCCGGCGTTACCGCGACAGGCTTTCTTT
TRBV29-1,many,NA,TRBJ2-7,CSVEGFEQYF,TGCAGCGTTGAAGGGTTTGAGCAGTACTTC
TRBV28,few,NA,TRBJ2-3,CASSLMGPQYF,TGTGCCAGCAGTTTAATGGGTCCGCAGTATTTT
TRBV11-2,few,NA,TRBJ1-4,CASSLAGPMLSTNEKLFF,TGTGCCAGCAGCTTAGCCGGACCCATGCTCAGCACTAATGAAAAACTGTTTTTT
TRBV21-1,many,NA,TRBJ1-6,CASSSPGQGTRSSYNSPLHF,TGTGCCAGCAGCAGCCCCGGACAGGGAACTCGGAGCTCCTATAATTCACCCCTCCACTTT
TRBV6-5,many,NA,TRBJ1-5,CASSYSKGSNQPQHF,TGTGCCAGCAGTTACTCGAAGGGGAGCAATCAGCCCCAGCATTTT
TRBV12-3/TRBV12-4,many,NA,TRBJ2-3,CASSFQGSDTQYF,TGTGCCAGCAGTTTTCAGGGATCAGATACGCAGTATTTT